This T cell receptor beta chain was obtained from a study of blood T cells in healthy people across ages. J lost 4 bases, V lost 5 bases, and 11 bases had no gene match. This CDR3 comprises 18 residues. Germline-derived CDR1 and CDR2 are MGHDK and SYGVNS. A second PCR, run for about 6 to 11 cycles, used a sample-barcoded 5' primer plus a J-beta primer mix. One entry per CDR3 protein, called by TCRdb with MiXCR from the 5' RACE reads. Of 720,000 or so distinct CDR3 sequences listed, around 43% are singletons. The sample taken for sequencing was blood. The TCR comes from a man older than 75 in good health. V gene TRBV25-1 combines with J gene TRBJ2-3; 14 bases match TRBD2. CDR3 sequence (DNA): TGTGCCAGCAGTCTCTCCCTCCCGGGACTAGCGGGGGCAGATACGCAGTATTTT. Protein product: CASSLSLPGLAGADTQYF.